These T cell receptor beta chains were read from a single sample in a study of cytomegalovirus exposure and HLA in healthy donors. Sequencing used immunoSEQ multiplex PCR; TCRdb keeps in-frame clones, though not all of them. Of 100,000 to 150,000 clones listed, approximately 81% were seen once; the top ten hold 5.5% to 8%. Sequences were obtained from PBMCs. Source of these receptors: a male donor in good health and CMV-seronegative. CDR3s include the opening cysteine and the closing phenylalanine or tryptophan. A D gene is named only where the DNA matches it firmly. Some rows mark clone size as missing; the rest say once, few, many or name a class of expanded clone.

V gene,D gene,J gene,clone size,CDR3 protein,CDR3 DNA
TRBV9,NA,TRBJ2-3,NA,CASSVGGGAPSGTDTQYF,TGTGCCAGCAGCGTCGGTGGGGGGGCCCCTTCGGGAACAGATACGCAGTATTTT
TRBV7-2,NA,TRBJ2-2,NA,CASSLVEMAGELFF,TGTGCCAGCAGCTTAGTTGAGATGGCCGGGGAGCTGTTTTTT
TRBV11-3,NA,TRBJ2-2,NA,CASSSRDLRPGELFF,TGTGCCAGCAGCTCACGGGATCTTCGGCCCGGGGAGCTGTTTTTT
TRBV29-1,NA,TRBJ2-7,NA,CSVEDSGVSYEQYF,TGCAGCGTTGAAGATTCGGGGGTCTCCTACGAGCAGTACTTC
TRBV6-1,TRBD1,TRBJ1-2,few,CASRVTRQGSYGYTF,TGTGCCAGCAGAGTAACCCGACAGGGGAGCTATGGCTACACCTTC
TRBV5-4,TRBD1,TRBJ2-7,NA,CASSSPGTGVIEQYF,TGTGCCAGCAGCTCGCCCGGGACAGGGGTAATTGAGCAGTACTTC
TRBV25-1,TRBD1,TRBJ2-1,NA,CASSETTGVGNEQFF,TGTGCCAGCAGTGAAACCACAGGGGTGGGCAATGAGCAGTTCTTC
TRBV9,NA,TRBJ2-6,NA,CASSGQGSGANVLTF,TGTGCCAGCAGCGGCCAGGGGTCTGGGGCCAACGTCCTGACTTTC
TRBV30,NA,TRBJ1-1,NA,CAWSVWGQNTEAFF,TGTGCCTGGAGTGTATGGGGCCAGAACACTGAAGCTTTCTTT
TRBV28,NA,TRBJ1-6,NA,CASSLDSRHNSPLHF,TGTGCCAGCAGTTTAGACAGCAGACATAATTCACCCCTCCACTTT
TRBV13,TRBD2,TRBJ2-3,NA,CASSPTGLAGDLTPTDTQYF,TGTGCCAGCAGCCCGACGGGACTAGCGGGGGACCTCACTCCCACAGATACGCAGTATTTT
TRBV5-6,TRBD1,TRBJ1-1,NA,CASNYRGTEAFF,TGTGCCAGCAACTACAGGGGAACTGAAGCTTTCTTT
TRBV19,TRBD1,TRBJ1-5,NA,CASSLTGNQPQHF,TGTGCCAGTAGTTTGACAGGGAATCAGCCCCAGCATTTT
TRBV18,NA,TRBJ2-7,NA,CAKNQGYGTYEQYF,TGTGCCAAGAACCAAGGGTACGGGACCTACGAGCAGTACTTC
TRBV27,TRBD2,TRBJ2-1,NA,CASRGLAGSDEQFF,TGTGCCAGCCGGGGACTAGCGGGTTCGGATGAGCAGTTCTTC
TRBV29-1,NA,TRBJ1-2,NA,CSVEEPQGFGVGGYTF,TGCAGCGTTGAAGAACCTCAGGGTTTCGGCGTGGGTGGCTACACCTTC
TRBV2,NA,TRBJ2-5,NA,CASGRDNKETQYF,TGTGCCAGCGGCCGGGACAATAAAGAGACCCAGTACTTC
TRBV15,TRBD2,TRBJ2-7,NA,CATSRDAGTSARSRYEQYF,TGTGCCACCAGCAGAGATGCCGGGACTAGCGCGCGTTCCCGCTACGAGCAGTACTTC
TRBV5-1,TRBD2,TRBJ2-6,NA,CASRPTSGGPGLSGANVLTF,TGCGCCAGCAGACCGACTAGCGGGGGCCCCGGGCTCTCTGGGGCCAACGTCCTGACTTTC
TRBV18,TRBD1,TRBJ1-5,NA,CASSPGQGTGYSNQPQHF,TGTGCCAGCTCACCAGGACAAGGGACAGGCTATAGCAATCAGCCCCAGCATTTT
TRBV5-6,NA,TRBJ1-2,NA,CASSTGQTNYGYTF,TGTGCCAGCAGCACCGGACAGACCAACTATGGCTACACCTTC
TRBV30,TRBD2,TRBJ2-7,NA,CAWRVPGVPGGLYEQYF,TGTGCCTGGAGAGTCCCCGGGGTCCCGGGAGGACTCTACGAGCAGTACTTC
TRBV5-5,TRBD1,TRBJ1-5,NA,CASSTTGYSNQPQHF,TGTGCCAGCAGCACGACAGGGTATAGCAATCAGCCCCAGCATTTT
TRBV30,NA,TRBJ1-5,NA,CAWSPIGGSNQPQHF,TGTGCCTGGAGCCCTATCGGAGGTAGCAATCAGCCCCAGCATTTT
TRBV7-3,NA,TRBJ2-5,NA,CASTPRLATTTYQETQYF,TGTGCCAGCACCCCAAGGCTAGCGACGACAACGTACCAAGAGACCCAGTACTTC